This TCR beta chain was captured by sequencing in a study of blood T cell repertoires in COVID-19. The wider study: Donors in the United States, Italy and Spain gave samples during acute or convalescent COVID-19. From T cells, B-cell-depleted T cells, or PBMCs came the material, which was cDNA or gDNA.

The CDR3 covers 14 residues. The V end lost 4 bases, the J end lost 1 base, and 10 bases lay between the germline ends. Germline CDR1 MNHEY, CDR2 SVGAGI. Source study methods: Nucleated cell number was recorded as an estimate derived from reference gene primer amplification. Clones were read by immunoSEQ multiplex PCR, and TCRdb kept only the in-frame ones, dropping some. That table gives V, J and clone size, and the DNA gave D and trimming. Of 260,000 or so clones listed, approximately 85% are singletons. The chain has TRBV6-5 and TRBJ1-2; the D gene is possibly TRBD1 (6 bases). This clonotype was obtained from a human donor in a cohort sampled during active COVID-19. Sequencing was done on a sample of peripheral blood. The CDR3 DNA reads as TGTGCCAGCAGTTCCGGACAGCTTAACTATGGCTACACCTTC. This translates into CASSSGQLNYGYTF.